This T cell receptor (beta chain) stems from a study of shared clonotypes between healthy human individuals. As for the study in general: The composition of the donors was a couple of women and a few men aged 18 to 49. Whole-study results and caveats: Naive subsets tended to show greater estimated richness than memory subsets. The generation probabilities recorded for non-shared clonotypes fell below those of clonotypes shared by all four donors.

V dropped 7 bases and J dropped 5; count of bases not matched to a gene: 8. The CDR3 is made up of 13 amino acids. CDR1 SGHRS and CDR2 YFSETQ come from the germline V gene. The authors divided CD4+ cells into CD45RA+ naive and CD45RA-negative memory subsets. Generated by immunoSEQ multiplex PCR, the TCRdb table keeps only in-frame clones and is missing some. The table lists over a million clones, 70% to 80% of them singletons, with 0.52% in the top ten. About this clone itself: Its antigen remains unidentified.

The TCR was taken from a man aged 18 to 29 in good health. Some clones in this sample may be carry-over from other donors' samples. This rearrangement joins TRBV5-1 to TRBJ2-5; 7 positions agree with TRBD2. Sequencing used memory CD4+ T cells from PBMCs. As for subset: CD45RA-negative fraction. The CDR3 coding sequence is TGCGCCAGCGCGGAGGGCGGGAGCGAGACCCAGTACTTC. Its translation: CASAEGGSETQYF.